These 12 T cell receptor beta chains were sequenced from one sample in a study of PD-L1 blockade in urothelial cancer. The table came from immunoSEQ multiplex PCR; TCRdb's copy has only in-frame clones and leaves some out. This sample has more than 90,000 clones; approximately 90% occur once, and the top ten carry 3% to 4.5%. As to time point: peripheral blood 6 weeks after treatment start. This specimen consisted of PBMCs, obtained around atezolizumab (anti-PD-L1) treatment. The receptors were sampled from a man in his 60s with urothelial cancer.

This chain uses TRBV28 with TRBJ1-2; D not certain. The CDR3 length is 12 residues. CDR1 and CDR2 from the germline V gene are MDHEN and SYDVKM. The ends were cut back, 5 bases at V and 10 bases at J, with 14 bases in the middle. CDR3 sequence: CASSPTGGVYTF. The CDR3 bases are TGTGCCAGCAGTCCCACGGGTGGAGTCTACACCTTC.

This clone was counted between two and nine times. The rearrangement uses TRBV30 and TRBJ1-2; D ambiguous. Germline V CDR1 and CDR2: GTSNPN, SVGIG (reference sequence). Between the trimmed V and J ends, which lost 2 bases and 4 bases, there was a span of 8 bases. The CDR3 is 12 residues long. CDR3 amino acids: CAWSLVAYGYTF. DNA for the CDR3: TGTGCCTGGAGTCTAGTCGCCTATGGCTACACCTTC. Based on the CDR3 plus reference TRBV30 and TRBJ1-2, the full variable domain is SQTIHQWPATLVQPVGSPLSLECTVEGTSNPNLYWYRQAAGRGLQLLFYSVGIGQISSEVPQNLSASRPQDRQFILSSKKLLLSDSGFYLCAWSLVAYGYTFGSGTRLTVV.

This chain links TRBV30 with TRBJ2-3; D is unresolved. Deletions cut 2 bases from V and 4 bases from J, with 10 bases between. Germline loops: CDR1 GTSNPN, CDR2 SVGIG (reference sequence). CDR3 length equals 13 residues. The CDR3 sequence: CAWSRIDADTQYF. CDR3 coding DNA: TGTGCCTGGAGTCGAATAGATGCAGATACGCAGTATTTT.

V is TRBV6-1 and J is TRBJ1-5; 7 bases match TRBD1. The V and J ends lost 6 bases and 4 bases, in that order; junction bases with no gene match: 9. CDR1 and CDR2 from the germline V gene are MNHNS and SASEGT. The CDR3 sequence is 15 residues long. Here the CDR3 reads CASRHARGINQPQHF. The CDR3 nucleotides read TGTGCCAGCAGACACGCCAGGGGGATAAATCAGCCCCAGCATTTT.

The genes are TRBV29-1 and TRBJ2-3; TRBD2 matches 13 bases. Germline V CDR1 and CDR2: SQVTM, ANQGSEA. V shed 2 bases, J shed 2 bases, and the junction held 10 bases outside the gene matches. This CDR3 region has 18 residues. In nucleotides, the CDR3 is TGCAGCGTTGAACTCTGGGGACTAGCGGGAATCATCACAGATACGCAGTATTTT. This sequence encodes CSVELWGLAGIITDTQYF.

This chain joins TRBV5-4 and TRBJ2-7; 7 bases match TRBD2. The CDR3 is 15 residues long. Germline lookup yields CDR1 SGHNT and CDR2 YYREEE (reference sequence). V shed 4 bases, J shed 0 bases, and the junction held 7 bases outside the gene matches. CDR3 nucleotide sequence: TGTGCCAGCAGCGGGGGGGGAATCAGCTCCTACGAGCAGTACTTC. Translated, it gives CASSGGGISSYEQYF.

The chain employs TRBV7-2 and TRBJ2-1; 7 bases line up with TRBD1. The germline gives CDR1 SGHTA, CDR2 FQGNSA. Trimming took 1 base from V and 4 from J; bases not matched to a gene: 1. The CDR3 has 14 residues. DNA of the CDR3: TGTGCCAGCAGCTTAGGGGGACAGTACAATGAGCAGTTCTTC. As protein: CASSLGGQYNEQFF. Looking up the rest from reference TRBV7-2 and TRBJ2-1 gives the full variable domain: GAGVSQSPSNKVTEKGKDVELRCDPISGHTALYWYRQSLGQGLEFLIYFQGNSAPDKSGLPSDRFSAERTGGSVSTLTIQRTQQEDSAVYLCASSLGGQYNEQFFGPGTRLTVL.

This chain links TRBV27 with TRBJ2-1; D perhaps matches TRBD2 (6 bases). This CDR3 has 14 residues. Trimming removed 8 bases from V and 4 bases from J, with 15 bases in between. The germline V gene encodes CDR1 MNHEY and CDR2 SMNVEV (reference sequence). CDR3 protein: CASGGDGTYNEQFF. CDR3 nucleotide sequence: TGTGCCAGCGGAGGGGACGGAACTTACAATGAGCAGTTCTTC.

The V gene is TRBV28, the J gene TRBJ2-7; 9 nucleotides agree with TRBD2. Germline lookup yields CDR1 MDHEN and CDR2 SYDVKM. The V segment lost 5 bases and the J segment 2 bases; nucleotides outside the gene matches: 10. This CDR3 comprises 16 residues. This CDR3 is CASSPPGGRGTYEQYF. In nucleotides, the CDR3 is TGTGCCAGCAGTCCCCCAGGCGGGAGGGGAACCTACGAGCAGTACTTC.

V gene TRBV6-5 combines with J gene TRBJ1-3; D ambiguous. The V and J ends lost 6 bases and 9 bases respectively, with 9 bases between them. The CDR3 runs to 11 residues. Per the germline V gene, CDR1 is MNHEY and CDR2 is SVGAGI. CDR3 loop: CASREGVTIYF. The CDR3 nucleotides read TGTGCCAGCAGGGAGGGAGTCACCATATATTTT.

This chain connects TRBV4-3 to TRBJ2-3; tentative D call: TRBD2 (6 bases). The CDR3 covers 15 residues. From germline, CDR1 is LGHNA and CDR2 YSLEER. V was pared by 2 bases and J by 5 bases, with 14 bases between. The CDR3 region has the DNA TGCGCCAGCAGCCAACTCCCCGGAGGGGTAGATACGCAGTATTTT. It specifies CASSQLPGGVDTQYF.

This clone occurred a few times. The CDR3, as DNA: TGTGCCAGTAGTCCCCAGACGGGGGCTGAAGCTTTCTTT. Translation: CASSPQTGAEAFF. This rearrangement joins TRBV19 to TRBJ1-1, with a tentative D call TRBD1 (5 bases). V shed 5 bases and J shed 6 bases, with 13 bases lying between them. This CDR3 is 13 amino acids long. Germline V gives CDR1 LNHDA, CDR2 SQIVND (reference sequence).